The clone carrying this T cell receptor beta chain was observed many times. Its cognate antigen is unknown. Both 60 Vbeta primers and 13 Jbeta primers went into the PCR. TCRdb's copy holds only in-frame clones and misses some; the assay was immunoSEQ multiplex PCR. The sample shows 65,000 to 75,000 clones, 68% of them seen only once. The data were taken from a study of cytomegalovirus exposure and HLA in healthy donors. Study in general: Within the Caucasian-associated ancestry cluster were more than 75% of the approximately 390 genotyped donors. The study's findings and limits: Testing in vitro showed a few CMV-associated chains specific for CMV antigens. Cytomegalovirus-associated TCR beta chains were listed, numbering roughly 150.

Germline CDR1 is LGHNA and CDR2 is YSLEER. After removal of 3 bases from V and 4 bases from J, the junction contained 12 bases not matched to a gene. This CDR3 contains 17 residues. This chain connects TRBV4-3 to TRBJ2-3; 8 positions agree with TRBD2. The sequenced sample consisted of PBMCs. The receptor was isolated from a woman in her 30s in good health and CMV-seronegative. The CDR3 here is CASSQVTRGGVPDTQYF. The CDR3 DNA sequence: TGCGCCAGCAGCCAGGTTACTCGGGGGGGCGTGCCAGATACGCAGTATTTT.